The entry below describes one T cell receptor beta chain. Its specificity is not known. The data are from a study of cytomegalovirus exposure and HLA in healthy donors. Study findings and constraints: Reports indicated that the classifier achieved high specificity and sensitivity in diagnosing cytomegalovirus status.

Clones were sequenced by immunoSEQ multiplex PCR, and TCRdb holds only the in-frame ones, with some missing. The sample lists about 200,000 clones; approximately 82% were seen once. The clonotype comes from a woman aged 25 to 45 in good health and CMV-seropositive. The sequenced sample consisted of PBMCs.

Here the CDR3 reads CASSPQGVKTSTF. Here the CDR3 DNA reads TGTGCCAGCAGCCCCCAGGGGGTTAAAACGTCCACCTTC. The chain carries TRBV7-2 and TRBJ1-2; 7 bases are a match to TRBD1. J lost 13 bases, V lost 5 bases, and 13 bases had no gene match. The CDR3 has 13 amino acids. Germline CDR1 is SGHTA and CDR2 is FQGNSA.